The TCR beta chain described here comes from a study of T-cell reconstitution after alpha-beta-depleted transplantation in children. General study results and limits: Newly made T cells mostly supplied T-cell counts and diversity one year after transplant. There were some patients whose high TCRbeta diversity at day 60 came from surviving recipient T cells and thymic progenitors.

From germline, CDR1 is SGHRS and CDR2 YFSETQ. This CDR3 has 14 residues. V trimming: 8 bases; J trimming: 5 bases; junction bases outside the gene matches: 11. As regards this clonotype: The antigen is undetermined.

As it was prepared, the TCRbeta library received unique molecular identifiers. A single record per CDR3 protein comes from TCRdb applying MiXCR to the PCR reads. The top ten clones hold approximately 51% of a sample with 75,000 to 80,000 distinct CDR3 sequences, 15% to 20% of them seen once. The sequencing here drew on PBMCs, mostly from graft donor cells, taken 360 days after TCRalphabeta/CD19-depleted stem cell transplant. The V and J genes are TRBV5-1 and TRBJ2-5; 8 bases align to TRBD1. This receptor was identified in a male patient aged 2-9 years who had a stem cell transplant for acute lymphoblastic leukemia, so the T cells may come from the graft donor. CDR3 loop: CASTRGRGLETQYF. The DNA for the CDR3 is TGCGCCAGTACCAGGGGGCGCGGGTTGGAGACCCAGTACTTC.